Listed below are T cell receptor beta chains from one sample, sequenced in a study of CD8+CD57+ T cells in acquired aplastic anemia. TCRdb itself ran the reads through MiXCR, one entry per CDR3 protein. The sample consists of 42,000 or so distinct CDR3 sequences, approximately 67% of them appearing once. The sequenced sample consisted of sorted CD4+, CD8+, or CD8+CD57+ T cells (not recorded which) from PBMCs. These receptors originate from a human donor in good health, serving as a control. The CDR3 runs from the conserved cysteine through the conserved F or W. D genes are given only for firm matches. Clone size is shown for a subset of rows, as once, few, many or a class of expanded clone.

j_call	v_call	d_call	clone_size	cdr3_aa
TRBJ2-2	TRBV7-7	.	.	CASSSQVSGELFF
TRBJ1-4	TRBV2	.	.	CASRLDRGNEKLFF
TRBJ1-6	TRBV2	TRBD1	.	CASSEWGDRGLESPLHF
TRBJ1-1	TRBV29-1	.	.	CSVEVTGATFF
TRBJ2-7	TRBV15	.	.	CATSIRWGEEQYF
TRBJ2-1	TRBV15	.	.	CATSRINNEQFF
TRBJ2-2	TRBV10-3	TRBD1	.	CAISASDRGNTGELFF
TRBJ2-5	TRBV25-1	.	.	CASSDTRGKGSFKTQYF
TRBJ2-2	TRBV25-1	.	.	CASSELGTGELFF
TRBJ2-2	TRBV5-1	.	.	CASSLSGNTGELFF
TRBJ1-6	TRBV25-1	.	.	CASSGMSSYNSPLHF
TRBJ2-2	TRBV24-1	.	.	CATSDDYGGELFF
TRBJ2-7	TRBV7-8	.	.	CASRDRERSYEQYF
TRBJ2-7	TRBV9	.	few	CASSAGPGYEQYF
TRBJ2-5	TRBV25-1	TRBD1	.	CASSESGQGQETQYF
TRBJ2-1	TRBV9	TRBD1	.	CASSVEEDRVNEQFF
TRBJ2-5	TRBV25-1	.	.	CASSEFEETQYF
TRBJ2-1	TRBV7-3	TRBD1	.	CASSTRTGNEQFF
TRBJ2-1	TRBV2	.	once	CASSASSPFFNEQFF
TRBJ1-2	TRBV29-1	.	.	CSARGDLGYTF
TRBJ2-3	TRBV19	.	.	CASSIDRGGTDTQYF
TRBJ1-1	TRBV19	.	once	CASSITANTEAFF